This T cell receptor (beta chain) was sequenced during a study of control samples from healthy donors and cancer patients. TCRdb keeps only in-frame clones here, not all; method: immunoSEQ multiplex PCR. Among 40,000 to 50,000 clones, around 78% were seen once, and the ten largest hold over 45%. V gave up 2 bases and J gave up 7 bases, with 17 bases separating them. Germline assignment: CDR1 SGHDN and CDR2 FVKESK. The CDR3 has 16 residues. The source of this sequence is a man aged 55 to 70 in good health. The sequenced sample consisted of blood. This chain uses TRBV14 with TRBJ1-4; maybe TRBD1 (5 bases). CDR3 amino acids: CASSQNARTSAEKLFF. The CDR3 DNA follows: TGTGCCAGCAGCCAAAACGCACGGACATCGGCTGAAAAACTGTTTTTT.